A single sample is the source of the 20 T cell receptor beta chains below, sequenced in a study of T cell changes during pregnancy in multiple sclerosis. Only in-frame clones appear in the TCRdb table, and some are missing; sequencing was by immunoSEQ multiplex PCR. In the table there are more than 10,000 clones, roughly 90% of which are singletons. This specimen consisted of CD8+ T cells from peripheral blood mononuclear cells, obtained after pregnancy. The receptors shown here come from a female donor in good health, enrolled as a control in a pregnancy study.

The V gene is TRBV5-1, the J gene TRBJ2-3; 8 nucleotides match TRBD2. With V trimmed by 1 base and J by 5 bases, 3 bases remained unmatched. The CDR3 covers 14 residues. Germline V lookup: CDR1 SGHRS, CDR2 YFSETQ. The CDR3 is CASSLYGGVDTQYF. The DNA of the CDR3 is TGCGCCAGCAGCTTGTACGGGGGGGTAGATACGCAGTATTTT. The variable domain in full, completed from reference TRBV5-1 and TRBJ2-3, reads KAGVTQTPRYLIKTRGQQVTLSCSPISGHRSVSWYQQTPGQGLQFLFEYFSETQRNKGNFPGRFSGRQFSNSRSEMNVSTLELGDSALYLCASSLYGGVDTQYFGPGTRLTVL.

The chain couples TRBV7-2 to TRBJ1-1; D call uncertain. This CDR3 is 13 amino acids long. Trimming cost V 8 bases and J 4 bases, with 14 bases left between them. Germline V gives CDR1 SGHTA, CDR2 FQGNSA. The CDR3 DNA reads TGTGCCAGCGCGCTCCCTTATGGCACTGAAGCTTTCTTT. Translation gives CASALPYGTEAFF.

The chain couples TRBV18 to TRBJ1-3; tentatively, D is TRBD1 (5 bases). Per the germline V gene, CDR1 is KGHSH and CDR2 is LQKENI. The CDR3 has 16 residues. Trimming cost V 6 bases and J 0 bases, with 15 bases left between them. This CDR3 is CASSRQTASSGNTIYF. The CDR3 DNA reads TGTGCCAGCTCCCGACAGACAGCGAGCTCTGGAAACACCATATATTTT.

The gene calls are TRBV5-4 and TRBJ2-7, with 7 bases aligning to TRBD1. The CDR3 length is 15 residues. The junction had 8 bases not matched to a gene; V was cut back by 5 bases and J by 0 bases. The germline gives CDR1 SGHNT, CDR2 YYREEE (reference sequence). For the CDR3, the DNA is TGTGCCAGCAGTCCTCAGGGGGTAGGCTCCTACGAGCAGTACTTC. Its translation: CASSPQGVGSYEQYF. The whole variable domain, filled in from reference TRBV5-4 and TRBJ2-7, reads ETGVTQSPTHLIKTRGQQVTLRCSSQSGHNTVSWYQQALGQGPQFIFQYYREEENGRGNFPPRFSGLQFPNYSSELNVNALELDDSALYLCASSPQGVGSYEQYFGPGTRLTVT.

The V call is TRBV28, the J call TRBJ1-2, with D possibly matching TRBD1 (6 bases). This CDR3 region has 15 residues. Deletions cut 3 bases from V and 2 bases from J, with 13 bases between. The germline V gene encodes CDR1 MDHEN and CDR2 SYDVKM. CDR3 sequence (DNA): TGTGCCAGCAGTTTGGGCGGGGGCTTGAACTATGGCTACACCTTC. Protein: CASSLGGGLNYGYTF.

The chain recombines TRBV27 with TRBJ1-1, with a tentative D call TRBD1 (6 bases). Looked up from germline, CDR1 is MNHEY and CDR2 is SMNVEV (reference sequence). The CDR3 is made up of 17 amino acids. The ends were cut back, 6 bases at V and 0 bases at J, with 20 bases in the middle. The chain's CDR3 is CASSPWVTGELNTEAFF. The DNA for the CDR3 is TGTGCCAGCAGCCCATGGGTGACAGGCGAATTGAACACTGAAGCTTTCTTT.

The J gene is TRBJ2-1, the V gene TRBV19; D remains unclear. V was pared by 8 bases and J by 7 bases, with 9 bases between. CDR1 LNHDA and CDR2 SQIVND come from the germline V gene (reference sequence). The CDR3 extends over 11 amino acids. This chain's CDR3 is CASSLGNEQFF. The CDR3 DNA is TGTGCCAGTTCGCTAGGTAATGAGCAGTTCTTC.

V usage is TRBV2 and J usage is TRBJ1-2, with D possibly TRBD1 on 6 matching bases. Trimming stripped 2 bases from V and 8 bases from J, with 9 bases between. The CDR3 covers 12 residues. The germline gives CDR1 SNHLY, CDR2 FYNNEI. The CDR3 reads CASSEPGEGYTF. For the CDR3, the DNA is TGTGCCAGCAGTGAACCAGGGGAAGGCTACACCTTC.

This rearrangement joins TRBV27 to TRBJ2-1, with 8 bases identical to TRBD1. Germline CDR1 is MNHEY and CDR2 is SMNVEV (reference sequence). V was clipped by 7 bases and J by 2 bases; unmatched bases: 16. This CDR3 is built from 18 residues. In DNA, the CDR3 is TGTGCCAGCATTCGCTTTAGTGGGACAGGCGTCCCCTACAATGAGCAGTTCTTC. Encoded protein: CASIRFSGTGVPYNEQFF.

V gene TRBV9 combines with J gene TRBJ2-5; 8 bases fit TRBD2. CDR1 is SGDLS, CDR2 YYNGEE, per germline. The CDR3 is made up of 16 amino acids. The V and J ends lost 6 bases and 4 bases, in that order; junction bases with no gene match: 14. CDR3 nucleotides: TGTGCCAGCACCCGAGTCGCGGGAGGCCGAGGAGAGACCCAGTACTTC. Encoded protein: CASTRVAGGRGETQYF.

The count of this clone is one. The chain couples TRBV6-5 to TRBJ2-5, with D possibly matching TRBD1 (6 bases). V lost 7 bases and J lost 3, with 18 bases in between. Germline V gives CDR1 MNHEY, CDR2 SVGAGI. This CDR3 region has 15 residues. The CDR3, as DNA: TGTGCCAGCACCGGAGGCAGGGGCTGGGAAGAGACCCAGTACTTC. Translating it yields CASTGGRGWEETQYF.

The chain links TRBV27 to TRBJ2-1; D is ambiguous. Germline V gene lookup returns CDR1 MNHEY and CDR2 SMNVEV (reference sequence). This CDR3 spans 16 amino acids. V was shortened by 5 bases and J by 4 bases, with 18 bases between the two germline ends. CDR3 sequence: CASSARRRAAYNEQFF. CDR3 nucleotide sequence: TGTGCCAGCAGTGCGAGGCGTCGAGCAGCGTACAATGAGCAGTTCTTC.

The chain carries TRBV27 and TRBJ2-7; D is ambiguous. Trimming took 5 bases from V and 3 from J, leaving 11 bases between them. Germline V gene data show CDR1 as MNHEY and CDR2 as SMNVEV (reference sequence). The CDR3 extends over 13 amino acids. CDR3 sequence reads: CASSEARFYEQYF. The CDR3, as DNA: TGTGCCAGCAGTGAGGCGCGGTTCTACGAGCAGTACTTC.

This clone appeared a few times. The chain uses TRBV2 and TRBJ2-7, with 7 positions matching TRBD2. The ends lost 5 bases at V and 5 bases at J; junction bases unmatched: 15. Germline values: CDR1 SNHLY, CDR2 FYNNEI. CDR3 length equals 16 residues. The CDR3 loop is CASSPNLGGPINEQYF. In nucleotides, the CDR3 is TGTGCCAGCAGTCCTAATCTGGGAGGGCCAATAAACGAGCAGTACTTC.

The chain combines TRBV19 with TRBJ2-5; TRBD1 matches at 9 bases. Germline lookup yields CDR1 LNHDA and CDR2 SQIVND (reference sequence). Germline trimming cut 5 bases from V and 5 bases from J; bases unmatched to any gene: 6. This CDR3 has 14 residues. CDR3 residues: CASSVQGAGETQYF. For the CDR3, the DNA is TGTGCCAGTAGTGTACAGGGGGCTGGGGAGACCCAGTACTTC. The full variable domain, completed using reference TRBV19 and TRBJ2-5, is DGGITQSPKYLFRKEGQNVTLSCEQNLNHDAMYWYRQDPGQGLRLIYYSQIVNDFQKGDIAEGYSVSREKKESFPLTVTSAQKNPTAFYLCASSVQGAGETQYFGPGTRLLVL.

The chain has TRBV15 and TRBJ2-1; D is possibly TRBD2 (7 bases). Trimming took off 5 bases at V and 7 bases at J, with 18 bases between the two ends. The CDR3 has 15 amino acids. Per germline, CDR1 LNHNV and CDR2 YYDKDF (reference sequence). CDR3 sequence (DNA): TGTGCCACCAGCGACCGCGGGGGCCAGATGAATGAGCAGTTCTTC. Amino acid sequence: CATSDRGGQMNEQFF. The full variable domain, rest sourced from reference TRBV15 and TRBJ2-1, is DAMVIQNPRYQVTQFGKPVTLSCSQTLNHNVMYWYQQKSSQAPKLLFHYYDKDFNNEADTPDNFQSRRPNTSFCFLDIRSPGLGDTAMYLCATSDRGGQMNEQFFGPGTRLTVL.

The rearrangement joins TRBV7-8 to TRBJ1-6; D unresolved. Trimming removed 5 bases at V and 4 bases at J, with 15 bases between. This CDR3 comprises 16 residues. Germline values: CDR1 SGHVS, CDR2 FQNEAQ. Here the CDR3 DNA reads TGTGCCAGCAGCCGGGTGGGCAGAGGGTATAATTCACCCCTCCACTTT. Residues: CASSRVGRGYNSPLHF. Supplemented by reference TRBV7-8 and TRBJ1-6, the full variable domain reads GAGVSQSPRYKVAKRGQDVALRCDPISGHVSLFWYQQALGQGPEFLTYFQNEAQLDKSGLPSDRFFAERPEGSVSTLKIQRTQQEDSAVYLCASSRVGRGYNSPLHFGNGTRLTVT.

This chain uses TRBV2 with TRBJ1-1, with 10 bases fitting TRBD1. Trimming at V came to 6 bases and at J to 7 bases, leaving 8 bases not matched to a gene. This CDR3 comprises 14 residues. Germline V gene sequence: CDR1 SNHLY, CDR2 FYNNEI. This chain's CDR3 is CASRARQGAFEAFF. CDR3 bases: TGTGCCAGCAGGGCGCGACAGGGGGCGTTTGAAGCTTTCTTT.

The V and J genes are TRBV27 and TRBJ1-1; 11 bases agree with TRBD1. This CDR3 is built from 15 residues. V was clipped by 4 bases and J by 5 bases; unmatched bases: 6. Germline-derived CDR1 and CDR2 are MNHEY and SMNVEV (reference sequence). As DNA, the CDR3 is TGTGCCAGCAGTTACGGACAGGGGGCGAGGACTGAAGCTTTCTTT. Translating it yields CASSYGQGARTEAFF.

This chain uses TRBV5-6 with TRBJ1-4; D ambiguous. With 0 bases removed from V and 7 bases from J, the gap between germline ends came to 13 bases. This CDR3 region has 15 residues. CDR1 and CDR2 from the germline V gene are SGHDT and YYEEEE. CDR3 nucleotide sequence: TGTGCCAGCAGCTTGGCCCCAGCGCGGGTTGAAAAACTGTTTTTT. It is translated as CASSLAPARVEKLFF.